This passage covers 8 T cell receptor beta chains from one sample sequenced in a study of cytomegalovirus exposure and HLA in healthy donors. The assay was immunoSEQ multiplex PCR, and TCRdb's table has in-frame clones only and misses some. The top ten hold about 0.96% of the sample, which has a few hundred thousand clones, approximately 88% seen once. Sequenced sample: PBMCs. Receptors were obtained from a young man in good health and CMV-seronegative.

This sequence joins TRBV11-2 and TRBJ2-7; TRBD2 agrees at 13 bases. CDR1 is SGHAT, CDR2 FQNNGV, per germline. CDR3 length: 17 amino acids. J lost 2 bases, V lost 3 bases, and 7 bases had no gene match. This CDR3 is CASSFPGTSGAPYEQYF. The CDR3 DNA reads as TGTGCCAGCAGCTTCCCCGGGACTAGCGGGGCTCCCTACGAGCAGTACTTC.

The chain uses TRBV11-2 and TRBJ1-2, with D hard to call. Trimming removed 4 bases at V and 8 bases at J, with 14 bases between. The length of the CDR3 is 13 residues. Germline CDR1 reads SGHAT; CDR2 reads FQNNGV. CDR3 region: CASSSGGGRGYTF. The CDR3 DNA reads as TGTGCCAGCAGCTCCGGAGGCGGGCGAGGCTACACCTTC.

The chain uses TRBV7-9 and TRBJ2-2, with TRBD1 matching 7 bases. The CDR3 contains 15 residues. CDR1 is SEHNR and CDR2 is FQNEAQ in the germline V gene (reference sequence). After removal of 5 bases from V and 2 bases from J, the junction contained 5 bases not matched to a gene. CDR3 amino acids: CASSTRDSNTGELFF. CDR3 nucleotide sequence: TGTGCCAGCAGCACCCGGGACAGCAACACCGGGGAGCTGTTTTTT.

The chain has TRBV13 and TRBJ1-1; 7 nucleotides match TRBD1. This CDR3 has 17 residues. V lost 1 base and J lost 5; bases outside the gene matches: 13. CDR1 is PRHDT and CDR2 is FYEKMQ in the germline V gene (reference sequence). The CDR3 is CASSLDFADRVDTEAFF. The CDR3, as DNA: TGTGCCAGCAGCTTAGACTTCGCCGACAGGGTGGATACTGAAGCTTTCTTT.

The chain has TRBV5-6 and TRBJ1-5; 7 nucleotides line up with TRBD1. V trimming: 6 bases; J trimming: 2 bases; junction bases outside the gene matches: 8. The CDR3 spans 15 residues. Germline values: CDR1 SGHDT, CDR2 YYEEEE. The chain's CDR3 is CASNIGGQGNQPQHF. DNA of the CDR3: TGTGCCAGCAACATAGGAGGACAGGGCAATCAGCCCCAGCATTTT.

V is TRBV5-1 and J is TRBJ2-7, with D tentatively TRBD2 (5 bases). Germline values: CDR1 SGHRS, CDR2 YFSETQ. Between the trimmed V and J ends, which lost 5 bases and 6 bases, there was a span of 15 bases. The CDR3 length is 13 residues. The CDR3 bases are TGCGCCAGCAGTCGGAGCGGATCGGGCGAGCAGTACTTC. This translates into CASSRSGSGEQYF.

The J gene is TRBJ1-5, the V gene TRBV9; the D gene is possibly TRBD1 (5 bases). Deletions cut 0 bases from V and 6 bases from J, with 7 bases between. Germline CDR1 and CDR2: SGDLS and YYNGEE. CDR3 length: 13 amino acids. The CDR3 bases are TGTGCCAGCAGCGTAGAAGGGGTTCAGCCCCAGCATTTT. Its protein product is CASSVEGVQPQHF.

CDR3 loop: CASSRYTSEETQYF. CDR3 sequence (DNA): TGTGCCAGCAGCCGCTATACTAGTGAAGAGACCCAGTACTTC. The chain links TRBV11-2 to TRBJ2-5; a possible D gene is TRBD2 (5 bases). V shed 5 bases and J shed 3 bases, with 13 bases lying between them. The CDR3 has 14 residues. Germline CDR1 reads SGHAT; CDR2 reads FQNNGV.